This paragraph reports one T cell receptor (beta chain). Germline V lookup: CDR1 SGHTA, CDR2 FQGNSA. This CDR3 spans 14 amino acids. V lost 5 bases and J lost 7, with 15 bases in between. This record belongs to a study of blood T cell repertoires in COVID-19. Study details: Samples taken during acute and convalescent COVID-19 were collected in the United States, Italy and Spain. Sources were T cells, B-cell-depleted T cells, or PBMCs; the material itself was cDNA or gDNA.

Per the original methods: By means of reference gene primer amplification, nucleated cell counts were estimated. Measured with immunoSEQ multiplex PCR; TCRdb has only the in-frame clones, and not every one. The V and J calls and clone size were taken over from that table, and D and trimming were inferred from the DNA. Of 150,000 to 200,000 clones listed, roughly 90% are singletons. Recruited during active infection, patients (from Seattle) were subsequently followed longitudinally. This TCR came from a woman aged 55-69 years with COVID-19, enrolled during active disease. The chain combines TRBV7-2 with TRBJ2-1, with D perhaps TRBD2 (5 bases). The sequencing sample was made of peripheral blood. The DNA for the CDR3 is TGTGCCAGCAGCCTCCGGGGTGGTAGAAATGAGCAGTTCTTC. Amino acid sequence: CASSLRGGRNEQFF. The variable domain in full, completed from reference TRBV7-2 and TRBJ2-1, reads GAGVSQSPSNKVTEKGKDVELRCDPISGHTALYWYRQSLGQGLEFLIYFQGNSAPDKSGLPSDRFSAERTGGSVSTLTIQRTQQEDSAVYLCASSLRGGRNEQFFGPGTRLTVL.